This paragraph reports one TCR beta chain. These data come from a study of OX40 agonist ivuxolimab in advanced cancers. Generated by immunoSEQ multiplex PCR, the TCRdb table keeps only in-frame clones and is missing some. Among tens of thousands of clones listed, less than 90% were seen once. This CDR3 spans 13 amino acids. Trimming pared 1 base from V and 3 bases from J, leaving 7 bases between. Germline-derived CDR1 and CDR2 are SGHRS and YFSETQ. The rearrangement links TRBV5-1 to TRBJ1-2; D uncertain. The sequence came from an adult with an advanced solid tumor such as melanoma, head and neck, liver or kidney cancer. This specimen consisted of CD4+ or CD8+ T cells sorted from blood, obtained in a trial of the OX40 agonist ivuxolimab. The CDR3: CASSLPEYYGYTF. The CDR3 DNA reads TGCGCCAGCAGCTTGCCCGAGTACTATGGCTACACCTTC.